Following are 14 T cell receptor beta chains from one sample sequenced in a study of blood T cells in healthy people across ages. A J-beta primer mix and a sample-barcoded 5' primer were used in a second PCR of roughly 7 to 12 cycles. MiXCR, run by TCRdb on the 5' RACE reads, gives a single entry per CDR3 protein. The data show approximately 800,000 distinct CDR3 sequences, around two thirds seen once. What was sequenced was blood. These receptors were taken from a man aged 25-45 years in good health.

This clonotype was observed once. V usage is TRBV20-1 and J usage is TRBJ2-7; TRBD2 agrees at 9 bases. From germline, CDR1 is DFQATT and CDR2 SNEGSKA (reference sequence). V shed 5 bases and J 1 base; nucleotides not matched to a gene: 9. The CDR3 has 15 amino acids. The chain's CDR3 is CSAGGGAGGSYEQYF. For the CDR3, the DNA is TGCAGTGCTGGGGGGGGAGCGGGGGGTTCCTACGAGCAGTACTTC.

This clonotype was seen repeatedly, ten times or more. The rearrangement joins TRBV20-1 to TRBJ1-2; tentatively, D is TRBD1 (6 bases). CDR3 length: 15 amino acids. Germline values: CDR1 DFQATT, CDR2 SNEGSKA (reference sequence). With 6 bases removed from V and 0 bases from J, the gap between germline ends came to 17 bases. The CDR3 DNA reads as TGCAGTGCCCAAACGGGGGCACGATCTAACTATGGCTACACCTTC. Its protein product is CSAQTGARSNYGYTF.

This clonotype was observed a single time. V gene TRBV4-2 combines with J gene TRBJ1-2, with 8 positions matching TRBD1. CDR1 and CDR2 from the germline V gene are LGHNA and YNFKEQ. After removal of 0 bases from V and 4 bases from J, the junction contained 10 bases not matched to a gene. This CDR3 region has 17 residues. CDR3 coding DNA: TGTGCCAGCAGCCAAGATCCCCAGGGGGCAGGAGGCTATGGCTACACCTTC. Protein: CASSQDPQGAGGYGYTF.

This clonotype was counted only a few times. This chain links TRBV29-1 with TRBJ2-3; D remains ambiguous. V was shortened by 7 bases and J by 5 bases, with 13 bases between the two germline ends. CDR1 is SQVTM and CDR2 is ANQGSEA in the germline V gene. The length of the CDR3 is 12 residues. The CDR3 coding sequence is TGCAGCGCTCTCAAATCAGTAGATACGCAGTATTTT. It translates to CSALKSVDTQYF.

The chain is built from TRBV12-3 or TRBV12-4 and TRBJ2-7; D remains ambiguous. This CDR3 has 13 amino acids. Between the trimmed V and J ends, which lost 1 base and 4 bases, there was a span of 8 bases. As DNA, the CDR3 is TGTGCCAGCAGTTTAGAAGTCCCTTACGAGCAGTACTTC. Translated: CASSLEVPYEQYF.

The CDR3 region has the DNA TGTGCCAGCACCCCGGGACAGGGGTACTCCTACAATGAGCAGTACTTC. It codes for CASTPGQGYSYNEQYF. The chain employs TRBV2 and TRBJ2-7; 10 positions match TRBD1. The CDR3 is 16 residues long. Germline CDR1 SNHLY, CDR2 FYNNEI. Trimming cost V 7 bases and J 7 bases; bases outside gene matches: 16.

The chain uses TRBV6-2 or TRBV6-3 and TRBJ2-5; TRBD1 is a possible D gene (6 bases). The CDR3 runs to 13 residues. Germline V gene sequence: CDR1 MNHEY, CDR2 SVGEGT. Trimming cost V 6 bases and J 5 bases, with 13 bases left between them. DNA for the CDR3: TGTGCCAGCAGAACGACAGGCGGGGAGACCCAGTACTTC. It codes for CASRTTGGETQYF.

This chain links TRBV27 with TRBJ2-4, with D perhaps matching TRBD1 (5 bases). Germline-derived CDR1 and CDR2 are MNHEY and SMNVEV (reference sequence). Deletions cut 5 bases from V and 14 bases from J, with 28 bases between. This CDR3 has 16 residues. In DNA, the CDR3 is TGTGCCAGCAGTCTCTCCCCGTTTGGGCAGGGCTACGAGGAGTACTTC. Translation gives CASSLSPFGQGYEEYF.

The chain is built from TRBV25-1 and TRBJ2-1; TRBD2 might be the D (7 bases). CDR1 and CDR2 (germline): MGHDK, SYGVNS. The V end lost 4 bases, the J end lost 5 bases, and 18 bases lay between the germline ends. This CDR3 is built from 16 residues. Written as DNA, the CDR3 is TGTGCCAGCAGTGCTAGCGGACAGCGGATCGACAATGAGCAGTTCTTC. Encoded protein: CASSASGQRIDNEQFF.

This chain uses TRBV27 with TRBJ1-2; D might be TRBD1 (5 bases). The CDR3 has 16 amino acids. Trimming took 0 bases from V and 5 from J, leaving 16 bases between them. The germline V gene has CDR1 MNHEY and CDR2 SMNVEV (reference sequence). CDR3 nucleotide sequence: TGTGCCAGCAGTTTATCGGGGCAGGATATACGGTATGGCTACACCTTC. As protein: CASSLSGQDIRYGYTF.

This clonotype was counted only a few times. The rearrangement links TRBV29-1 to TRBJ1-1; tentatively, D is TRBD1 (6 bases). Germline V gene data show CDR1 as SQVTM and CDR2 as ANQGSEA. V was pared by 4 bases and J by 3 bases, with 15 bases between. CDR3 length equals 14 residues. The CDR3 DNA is TGCAGCGTTGTAAGGGGGGCCCAGGACACTGAAGCTTTCTTT. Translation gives CSVVRGAQDTEAFF.

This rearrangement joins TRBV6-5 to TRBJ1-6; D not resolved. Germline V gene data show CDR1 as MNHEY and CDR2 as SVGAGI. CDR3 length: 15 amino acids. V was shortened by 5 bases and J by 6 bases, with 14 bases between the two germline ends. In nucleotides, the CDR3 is TGTGCCAGCAGTACACCTATCCAGGCTAATTCACCCCTCCACTTT. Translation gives CASSTPIQANSPLHF.

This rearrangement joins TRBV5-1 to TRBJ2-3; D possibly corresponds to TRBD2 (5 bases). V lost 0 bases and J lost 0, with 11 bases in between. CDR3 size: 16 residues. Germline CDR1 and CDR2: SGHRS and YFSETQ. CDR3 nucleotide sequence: TGCGCCAGCAGCTTGGGGGGAGCCCTTAGCACAGATACGCAGTATTTT. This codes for CASSLGGALSTDTQYF.

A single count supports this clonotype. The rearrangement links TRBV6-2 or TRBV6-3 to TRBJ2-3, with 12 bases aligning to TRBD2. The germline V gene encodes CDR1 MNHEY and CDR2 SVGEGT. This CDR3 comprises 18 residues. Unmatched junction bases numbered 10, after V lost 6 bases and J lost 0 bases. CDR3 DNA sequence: TGTGCCAGCAGGAGAGGGACTAGCGGGCCTTCTAGCACAGATACGCAGTATTTT. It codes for CASRRGTSGPSSTDTQYF.